This passage covers 25 T cell receptor beta chains from one sample sequenced in a study of CD8+ T cells in alopecia areata. Reverse transcription of extracted RNA yielded cDNA, which provided the sequencing template. Using immunoSEQ multiplex PCR, the repertoire was profiled, and TCRdb retains in-frame clones only, with some absent. The repertoire holds about 210,000 clones, with less than 45% as singletons. Treatment: oral pan-JAK inhibitor, 5-10 mg twice daily. The specimen was CD4+ T cells sorted from blood, collected at approximately week 36, from a patient treated with tofacitinib. The receptors originated from a human donor with alopecia areata.

This chain connects TRBV7-9 to TRBJ1-2; D unclear. V dropped 1 base and J dropped 2 bases, with 11 bases sitting between them. The CDR3 covers 15 residues. Germline CDR1 is SEHNR and CDR2 is FQNEAQ (reference sequence). In DNA, the CDR3 is TGTGCCAGCAGCTTAGGCGGATCTCCGAACTATGGCTACACCTTC. This encodes CASSLGGSPNYGYTF. Supplemented by reference TRBV7-9 and TRBJ1-2, the full variable domain reads DTGVSQNPRHKITKRGQNVTFRCDPISEHNRLYWYRQTLGQGPEFLTYFQNEAQLEKSRLLSDRFSAERPKGSFSTLEIQRTEQGDSAMYLCASSLGGSPNYGYTFGSGTRLTVV.

The rearrangement joins TRBV19 to TRBJ1-2, with D uncertain. The CDR3 totals 14 residues. Germline V gene sequence: CDR1 LNHDA, CDR2 SQIVND (reference sequence). V was trimmed by 6 bases and J by 6 bases, leaving 17 bases between them. This chain's CDR3 is CASRPLGRTHGYTF. Written as DNA, the CDR3 is TGTGCCAGTAGACCCCTCGGCCGGACCCATGGCTACACCTTC.

The rearrangement uses TRBV6-4 and TRBJ2-1; tentative D call: TRBD2 (6 bases). This CDR3 region has 15 residues. The V gene lost 5 bases and the J gene lost 7 bases, with 18 bases spanning the gap. Per germline, CDR1 MRHNA and CDR2 SNTAGT. The CDR3 DNA is TGTGCCAGCAGTTCAAGGAGGGGCGCAGGTAATGAGCAGTTCTTC. Protein product: CASSSRRGAGNEQFF.

The chain links TRBV29-1 to TRBJ2-3, with D hard to call. CDR1 and CDR2 (germline): SQVTM, ANQGSEA. This CDR3 comprises 14 residues. Trimming removed 6 bases at V and 1 base at J, with 14 bases between. This chain's CDR3 is CSVLGIMGTDTQYF. CDR3 bases: TGCAGCGTCCTAGGTATAATGGGCACAGATACGCAGTATTTT.

The gene calls are TRBV6-5 and TRBJ2-7, with 12 positions matching TRBD2. Per germline, CDR1 MNHEY and CDR2 SVGAGI. Unmatched junction bases numbered 1, after V lost 4 bases and J lost 3 bases. The CDR3 has 14 amino acids. CDR3 sequence reads: CASSSGLAGYEQYF. In nucleotides, the CDR3 is TGTGCCAGCAGTTCGGGACTAGCGGGCTACGAGCAGTACTTC.

This rearrangement joins TRBV5-1 to TRBJ2-1; D might be TRBD1 (6 bases). CDR1 SGHRS and CDR2 YFSETQ come from the germline V gene. The CDR3 is 14 amino acids. Trimming stripped 5 bases from V and 6 bases from J, with 15 bases between. The CDR3 coding sequence is TGCGCCAGCAGGACAGGCGTAGGGGGCAATGAGCAGTTCTTC. This codes for CASRTGVGGNEQFF. Based on the CDR3 plus reference TRBV5-1 and TRBJ2-1, the full variable domain is KAGVTQTPRYLIKTRGQQVTLSCSPISGHRSVSWYQQTPGQGLQFLFEYFSETQRNKGNFPGRFSGRQFSNSRSEMNVSTLELGDSALYLCASRTGVGGNEQFFGPGTRLTVL.

The V gene is TRBV30, the J gene TRBJ2-3; D is perhaps TRBD1 (6 bases). This CDR3 spans 15 amino acids. V dropped 3 bases and J dropped 5 bases, with 18 bases sitting between them. Germline CDR1 GTSNPN, CDR2 SVGIG (reference sequence). CDR3 coding DNA: TGTGCCTGGAGCAGACAGGTATACCTAGGAGATACGCAGTATTTT. This codes for CAWSRQVYLGDTQYF. The whole variable domain, remainder taken from reference TRBV30 and TRBJ2-3, is SQTIHQWPATLVQPVGSPLSLECTVEGTSNPNLYWYRQAAGRGLQLLFYSVGIGQISSEVPQNLSASRPQDRQFILSSKKLLLSDSGFYLCAWSRQVYLGDTQYFGPGTRLTVL.

The V and J genes are TRBV27 and TRBJ1-6; no reliable D call. Trimming stripped 6 bases from V and 10 bases from J, with 10 bases between. The CDR3 is 12 residues long. In germline, CDR1 is MNHEY, CDR2 SMNVEV (reference sequence). CDR3 DNA: TGTGCCAGCAGCGATCCATTGTCACCCCTCCACTTT. As protein: CASSDPLSPLHF.

The chain is built from TRBV30 and TRBJ2-7; possibly TRBD1 for D (5 bases). V dropped 2 bases and J dropped 5 bases, with 10 bases sitting between them. There are 12 residues in the CDR3. Germline assignment: CDR1 GTSNPN and CDR2 SVGIG (reference sequence). CDR3 protein: CAWSPGMNEQYF. In DNA, the CDR3 is TGTGCCTGGAGTCCAGGGATGAACGAGCAGTACTTC. Based on the CDR3 plus reference TRBV30 and TRBJ2-7, the full variable domain is SQTIHQWPATLVQPVGSPLSLECTVEGTSNPNLYWYRQAAGRGLQLLFYSVGIGQISSEVPQNLSASRPQDRQFILSSKKLLLSDSGFYLCAWSPGMNEQYFGPGTRLTVT.

J is TRBJ2-7 and V is TRBV30, with D perhaps given as TRBD1 or TRBD2 (7 bases each). V was pared by 5 bases and J by 3 bases, with 11 bases between. CDR1 is GTSNPN, CDR2 SVGIG, per germline (reference sequence). The CDR3 sequence is 12 residues long. In DNA form, the CDR3 reads TGTGCCTGGGGGAGGGGGCTCTACGAGCAGTACTTC. It codes for CAWGRGLYEQYF. The variable domain in full, with the rest retrieved from reference TRBV30 and TRBJ2-7, is SQTIHQWPATLVQPVGSPLSLECTVEGTSNPNLYWYRQAAGRGLQLLFYSVGIGQISSEVPQNLSASRPQDRQFILSSKKLLLSDSGFYLCAWGRGLYEQYFGPGTRLTVT.

This clone occurred a few times. CDR3 sequence: CASSPTRGGHEQFF. CDR3 in DNA: TGTGCCAGCAGTCCCACGAGGGGGGGACATGAGCAGTTCTTC. V is TRBV27 and J is TRBJ2-1, with a tentative D call TRBD2 (7 bases). The CDR3 loop spans 14 amino acids. Germline CDR1 reads MNHEY; CDR2 reads SMNVEV (reference sequence). With 5 bases removed from V and 8 bases from J, the gap between germline ends came to 16 bases.

This chain links TRBV29-1 with TRBJ2-1; D may be TRBD1 (6 bases). Germline V gene sequence: CDR1 SQVTM, CDR2 ANQGSEA. This CDR3 is 12 amino acids long. V lost 3 bases to trimming and J lost 6 bases, with 9 bases between them. CDR3 loop: CSVEAGVNEQFF. In DNA form, the CDR3 reads TGCAGCGTTGAGGCAGGGGTCAATGAGCAGTTCTTC.

The sample holds a few counts of this clone. The rearrangement joins TRBV6-1 to TRBJ2-3, with D possibly matching TRBD1 (6 bases). The V end was cut by 5 bases, the J end by 3 bases, with 15 bases between. The CDR3 contains 15 residues. Germline CDR1 is MNHNS and CDR2 is SASEGT. The CDR3 loop is CASSPTDSRTDTQYF. The DNA for the CDR3 is TGTGCCAGCAGTCCCACGGACAGTAGGACAGATACGCAGTATTTT.

This clone was counted ten times or more. This chain uses TRBV28 with TRBJ2-5; either TRBD1 or TRBD2 may fit D (5 bases each). From germline, CDR1 is MDHEN and CDR2 SYDVKM. V lost 2 bases and J lost 4, with 11 bases in between. This CDR3 is 14 amino acids long. As DNA, the CDR3 is TGTGCCAGCAGTTTAGGGGGTTGGGGAGAGACCCAGTACTTC. Encoded protein: CASSLGGWGETQYF.

The J gene is TRBJ2-7, the V gene TRBV10-3; TRBD1 aligns across 8 bases. Germline V gives CDR1 ENHRY, CDR2 SYGVKD. J lost 9 bases, V lost 2 bases, and 6 bases had no gene match. CDR3 length: 13 amino acids. CDR3 in amino acids: CAISEGTTGGQYF. As DNA, the CDR3 is TGTGCCATCAGTGAGGGAACCACAGGGGGGCAGTACTTC.

This clone was seen a few times. The J gene is TRBJ2-7, the V gene TRBV7-9, with D maybe TRBD2 (6 bases). This CDR3 spans 15 amino acids. Germline values: CDR1 SEHNR, CDR2 FQNEAQ (reference sequence). Trimming cost V 4 bases and J 1 base, with 14 bases left between them. For the CDR3, the DNA is TGTGCCAGCAGCTCCTCCGGGACTGAGTCCTACGAGCAGTACTTC. Translated: CASSSSGTESYEQYF.

This clone showed up just a few times. Here the CDR3 reads CASSPGGTDTQYF. The CDR3 nucleotides are TGTGCCAGCAGTCCAGGCGGCACAGATACGCAGTATTTT. The rearrangement links TRBV6-1 to TRBJ2-3; D unresolved. The CDR3 contains 13 residues. Germline assignment: CDR1 MNHNS and CDR2 SASEGT. Trimming took 5 bases from V and 1 from J, leaving 7 bases between them.

Only a few counts were recorded for this clone. This specimen includes other DNA sequences encoding the same CDR3. The chain carries TRBV7-9 and TRBJ1-1, with D unresolved. Germline V gene lookup returns CDR1 SEHNR and CDR2 FQNEAQ (reference sequence). Trimming removed 1 base from V and 0 bases from J, with 6 bases in between. The CDR3 loop spans 14 amino acids. The CDR3 loop is CASSLEVLNTEAFF. DNA for the CDR3: TGTGCCAGCAGCTTAGAGGTCTTGAACACTGAAGCTTTCTTT.

This clone was seen more than once but under ten times. The V call is TRBV28, the J call TRBJ1-4; D might be TRBD1 (5 bases). The CDR3 is 15 amino acids. V was cut by 7 bases and J by 0 bases, with 12 bases left in between. Per the germline V gene, CDR1 is MDHEN and CDR2 is SYDVKM. This CDR3 reads CASTDGRATNEKLFF. For the CDR3, the DNA is TGTGCCAGCACCGACGGCAGGGCAACTAATGAAAAACTGTTTTTT. The entire variable domain, with the rest obtained from reference TRBV28 and TRBJ1-4, is as follows: DVKVTQSSRYLVKRTGEKVFLECVQDMDHENMFWYRQDPGLGLRLIYFSYDVKMKEKGDIPEGYSVSREKKERFSLILESASTNQTSMYLCASTDGRATNEKLFFGSGTQLSVL.

This clone was detected only a few times. The sample holds other DNA sequences that translate to the same CDR3. V gene TRBV2 combines with J gene TRBJ1-5; possible D gene TRBD1, 5 bases. This CDR3 is built from 13 residues. The germline CDR1 and CDR2 sequences are SNHLY and FYNNEI. Deletions cut 4 bases from V and 3 bases from J, with 7 bases between. CDR3 amino acids: CASSGDHNQPQHF. In nucleotides, the CDR3 is TGTGCCAGCAGTGGGGACCACAATCAGCCCCAGCATTTT.

This clone was found a few times. The V call is TRBV19, the J call TRBJ2-1, with TRBD1 matching over 9 bases. After removal of 4 bases from V and 3 bases from J, the junction contained 10 bases not matched to a gene. The CDR3 is made up of 17 amino acids. The germline V gene encodes CDR1 LNHDA and CDR2 SQIVND (reference sequence). As DNA, the CDR3 is TGTGCCAGTAGTAGGAAAGGGACAGGGCCAATCTACAATGAGCAGTTCTTC. Its protein is CASSRKGTGPIYNEQFF. Complete variable domain (other parts from reference TRBV19 and TRBJ2-1): DGGITQSPKYLFRKEGQNVTLSCEQNLNHDAMYWYRQDPGQGLRLIYYSQIVNDFQKGDIAEGYSVSREKKESFPLTVTSAQKNPTAFYLCASSRKGTGPIYNEQFFGPGTRLTVL.

This clone came up a few times. The rearrangement joins TRBV27 to TRBJ2-3; D is unresolved. The germline V gene encodes CDR1 MNHEY and CDR2 SMNVEV (reference sequence). The CDR3 runs to 15 residues. Trimming removed 10 bases at V and 0 bases at J, with 17 bases between. In DNA form, the CDR3 reads TGTGCCACACAAGACTCATTCCTCAGCACAGATACGCAGTATTTT. Translation: CATQDSFLSTDTQYF.

The gene calls are TRBV30 and TRBJ2-1; D is unresolved. The CDR3 runs 13 residues. With 4 bases removed from V and 2 bases from J, the gap between germline ends came to 9 bases. The germline V gene has CDR1 GTSNPN and CDR2 SVGIG (reference sequence). In DNA, the CDR3 is TGTGCCTGGAAGAGAAGGGCCTACAATGAGCAGTTCTTC. Its protein is CAWKRRAYNEQFF.

The genes are TRBV5-6 and TRBJ2-2; D is unclear. V dropped 0 bases and J dropped 7 bases, with 13 bases sitting between them. The CDR3 loop spans 15 amino acids. Germline values: CDR1 SGHDT, CDR2 YYEEEE. CDR3 sequence reads: CASSLVGSPYGELFF. The CDR3 nucleotides are TGTGCCAGCAGCTTGGTTGGATCTCCGTACGGGGAGCTGTTTTTT. The complete variable domain, with remaining parts taken from reference TRBV5-6 and TRBJ2-2, reads DAGVTQSPTHLIKTRGQQVTLRCSPKSGHDTVSWYQQALGQGPQFIFQYYEEEERQRGNFPDRFSGHQFPNYSSELNVNALLLGDSALYLCASSLVGSPYGELFFGEGSRLTVL.

This clone occurred a few times. The chain employs TRBV7-2 and TRBJ1-5; no clear D gene. The CDR3 is 13 amino acids. Germline CDR1 is SGHTA and CDR2 is FQGNSA. V dropped 7 bases and J dropped 7 bases, with 14 bases sitting between them. CDR3 in amino acids: CASNTQAGQPQHF. CDR3 DNA sequence: TGTGCCAGCAATACGCAGGCGGGACAGCCCCAGCATTTT. The whole variable domain, remainder taken from reference TRBV7-2 and TRBJ1-5, is GAGVSQSPSNKVTEKGKDVELRCDPISGHTALYWYRQSLGQGLEFLIYFQGNSAPDKSGLPSDRFSAERTGGSVSTLTIQRTQQEDSAVYLCASNTQAGQPQHFGDGTRLSIL.